The clone carrying this T cell receptor beta chain was counted many times. No antigen is known for it. This CDR3 has 14 amino acids. The trim removed 5 bases at V and 7 bases at J, leaving 3 bases unmatched. The germline CDR1 and CDR2 sequences are SGHTA and FQGTGA. The data were taken from a study of neurological immune-mediated disorders. General study results and limits: The multiple sclerosis repertoire cluster was not associated with any clinical or MRI feature. Phylogenetic grouping assigned the repertoires of 18 of 34 multiple sclerosis patients to a single related-CDR3 cluster, which may represent a signature.

Synthesis of cDNA was carried out by template-switch 5'RACE. The reaction used 10-nucleotide random UMIs. Every sequencing run produced over 180 million TCR-beta sequences that came from 15-18 subjects. A single record per CDR3 protein comes from TCRdb applying MiXCR to the 5' RACE reads. The top ten hold under 6.5% of the sample, which has 70,000 or so distinct CDR3 sequences, about 3% seen once. The TCR originated in a woman between 50 and 59 years old with multiple sclerosis. V usage is TRBV7-3 and J usage is TRBJ2-2, with 11 nucleotides matching TRBD1. The specimen sequenced was PBMCs. The CDR3 region has the DNA TGTGCCAGCAGCGGACAGGGGGCTGACGGGGAGCTGTTTTTT. It codes for CASSGQGADGELFF.